Listed here are 3 T cell receptor beta chains from one sample, sequenced in a study of blood T cell repertoires in COVID-19. This table comes from immunoSEQ multiplex PCR, and its TCRdb copy is limited to in-frame clones, with some not included. Of roughly 220,000 clones in the sample, 65% to 85% were seen once. Sequencing was done on a sample of peripheral blood. The source of these receptors is a woman aged 30 to 39 who had recovered from COVID-19.

This sequence joins TRBV6-2 or TRBV6-3 and TRBJ2-7, with 8 bases identical to TRBD2. This CDR3 is 17 amino acids long. V trimming: 0 bases; J trimming: 2 bases; junction bases outside the gene matches: 9. Germline lookup yields CDR1 MNHEY and CDR2 SVGEGT. The CDR3 nucleotides read TGTGCCAGCAGTTACTCGAGGGGAGCGGGAGTCGCCTACGAGCAGTACTTC. This gives the protein CASSYSRGAGVAYEQYF.

The chain employs TRBV9 and TRBJ2-5, with 12 positions matching TRBD2. Germline CDR1 reads SGDLS; CDR2 reads YYNGEE. This CDR3 is 16 amino acids long. The V gene end was trimmed by 0 bases and the J gene end by 4 bases; junction bases not matched to a gene: 4. CDR3 protein: CASSVDPSGRGETQYF. The CDR3 bases are TGTGCCAGCAGCGTAGACCCTAGCGGGAGGGGAGAGACCCAGTACTTC. The whole variable domain, filled in from reference TRBV9 and TRBJ2-5, reads DSGVTQTPKHLITATGQRVTLRCSPRSGDLSVYWYQQSLDQGLQFLIQYYNGEERAKGNILERFSAQQFPDLHSELNLSSLELGDSALYFCASSVDPSGRGETQYFGPGTRLLVL.

J is TRBJ1-1 and V is TRBV5-1, with 9 bases identical to TRBD1. This CDR3 has 15 amino acids. The V segment lost 0 bases and the J segment 1 base; nucleotides outside the gene matches: 1. Germline V gene data show CDR1 as SGHRS and CDR2 as YFSETQ. The CDR3 loop reads CASSLGTGENTEAFF. The CDR3 nucleotides read TGCGCCAGCAGCTTGGGGACAGGGGAGAACACTGAAGCTTTCTTT. Full variable domain (outside the CDR3, taken from reference TRBV5-1 and TRBJ1-1): KAGVTQTPRYLIKTRGQQVTLSCSPISGHRSVSWYQQTPGQGLQFLFEYFSETQRNKGNFPGRFSGRQFSNSRSEMNVSTLELGDSALYLCASSLGTGENTEAFFGQGTRLTVV.